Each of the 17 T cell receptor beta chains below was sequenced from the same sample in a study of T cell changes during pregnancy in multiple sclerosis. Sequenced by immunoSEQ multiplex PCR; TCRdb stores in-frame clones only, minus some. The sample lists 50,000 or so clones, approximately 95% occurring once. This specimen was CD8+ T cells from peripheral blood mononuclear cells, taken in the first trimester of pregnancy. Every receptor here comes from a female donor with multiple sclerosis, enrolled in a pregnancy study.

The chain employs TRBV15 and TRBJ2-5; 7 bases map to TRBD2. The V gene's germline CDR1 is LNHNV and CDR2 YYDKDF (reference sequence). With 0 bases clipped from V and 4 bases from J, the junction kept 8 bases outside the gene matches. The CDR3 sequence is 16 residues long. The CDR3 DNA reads TGTGCCACCAGCAGAGATCTGCGGGAGTGGGTAGAGACCCAGTACTTC. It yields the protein CATSRDLREWVETQYF.

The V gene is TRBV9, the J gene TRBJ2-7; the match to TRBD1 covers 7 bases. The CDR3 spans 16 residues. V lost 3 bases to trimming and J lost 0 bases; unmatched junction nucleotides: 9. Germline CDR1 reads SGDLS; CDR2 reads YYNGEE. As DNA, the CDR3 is TGTGCCAGCAGCGCCCGACAGGGACCCCACTCCTACGAGCAGTACTTC. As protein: CASSARQGPHSYEQYF.

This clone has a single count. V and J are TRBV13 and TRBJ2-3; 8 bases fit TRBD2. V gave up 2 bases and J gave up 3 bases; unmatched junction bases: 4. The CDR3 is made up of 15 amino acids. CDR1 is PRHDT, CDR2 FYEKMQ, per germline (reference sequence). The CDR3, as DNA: TGTGCCAGCAGCTTAATGGCTAGCGGGACAGATACGCAGTATTTT. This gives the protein CASSLMASGTDTQYF.

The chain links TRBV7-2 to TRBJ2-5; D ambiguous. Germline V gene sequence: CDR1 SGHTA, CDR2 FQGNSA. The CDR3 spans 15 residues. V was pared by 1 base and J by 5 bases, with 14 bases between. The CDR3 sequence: CASSLVWAKKETQYF. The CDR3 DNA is TGTGCCAGCAGCTTAGTCTGGGCTAAAAAGGAGACCCAGTACTTC.

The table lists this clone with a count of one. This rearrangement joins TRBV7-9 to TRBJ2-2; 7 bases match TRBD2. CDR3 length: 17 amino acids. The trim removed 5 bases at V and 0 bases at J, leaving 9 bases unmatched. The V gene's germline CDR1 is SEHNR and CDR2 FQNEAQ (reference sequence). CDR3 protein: CASSIQAGDPNTGELFF. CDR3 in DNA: TGTGCCAGCAGCATCCAGGCGGGGGATCCGAACACCGGGGAGCTGTTTTTT.

This CDR3 reads CASSPGQNYGYTF. The CDR3 nucleotides read TGTGCCAGTAGCCCGGGACAGAACTATGGCTACACCTTC. The chain combines TRBV19 with TRBJ1-2, with 7 bases identical to TRBD1. The CDR3 is 13 residues long. J gave up 2 bases and V 6 bases, and 3 bases lay outside the gene matches. CDR1 LNHDA and CDR2 SQIVND come from the germline V gene (reference sequence).

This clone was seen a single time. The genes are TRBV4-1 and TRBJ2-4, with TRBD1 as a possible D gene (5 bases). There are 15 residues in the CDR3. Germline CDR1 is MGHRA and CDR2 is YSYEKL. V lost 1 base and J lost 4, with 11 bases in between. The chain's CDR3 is CASSQARRQKNIQYF. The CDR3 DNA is TGCGCCAGCAGCCAAGCACGGCGACAGAAAAACATTCAGTACTTC.

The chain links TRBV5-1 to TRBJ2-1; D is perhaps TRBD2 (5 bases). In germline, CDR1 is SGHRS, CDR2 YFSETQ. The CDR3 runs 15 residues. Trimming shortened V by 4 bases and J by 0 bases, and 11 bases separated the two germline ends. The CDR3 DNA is TGCGCCAGCAGCGCCGACTACAACTCCTACAATGAGCAGTTCTTC. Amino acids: CASSADYNSYNEQFF.

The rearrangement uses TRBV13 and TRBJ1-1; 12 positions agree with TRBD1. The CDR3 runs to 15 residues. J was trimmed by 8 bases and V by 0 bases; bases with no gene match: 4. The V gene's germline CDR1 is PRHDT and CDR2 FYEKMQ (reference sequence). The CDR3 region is CASSLGGTGGGEAFF. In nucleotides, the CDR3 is TGTGCCAGCAGCTTAGGAGGGACAGGGGGCGGGGAAGCTTTCTTT.

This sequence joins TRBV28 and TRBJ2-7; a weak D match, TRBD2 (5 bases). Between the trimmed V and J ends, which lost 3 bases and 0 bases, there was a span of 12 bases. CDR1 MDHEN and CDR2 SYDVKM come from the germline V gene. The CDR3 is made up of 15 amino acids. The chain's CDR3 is CASSFRGPLSYEQYF. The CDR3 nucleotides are TGTGCCAGCAGTTTTCGAGGGCCCCTCTCCTACGAGCAGTACTTC.

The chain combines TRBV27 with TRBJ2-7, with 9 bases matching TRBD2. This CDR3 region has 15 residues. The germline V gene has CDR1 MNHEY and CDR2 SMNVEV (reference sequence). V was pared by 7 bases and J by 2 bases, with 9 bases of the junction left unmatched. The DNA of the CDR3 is TGTGCCAGCATCCCGAGAGCGGGAGGCGCCTACGAGCAGTACTTC. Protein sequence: CASIPRAGGAYEQYF.

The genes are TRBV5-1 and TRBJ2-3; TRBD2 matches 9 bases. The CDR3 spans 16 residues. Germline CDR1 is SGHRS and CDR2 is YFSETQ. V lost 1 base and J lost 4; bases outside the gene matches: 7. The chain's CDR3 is CASSLYSGSGADTQYF. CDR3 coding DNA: TGCGCCAGCAGCTTGTATAGCGGGAGCGGCGCAGATACGCAGTATTTT.

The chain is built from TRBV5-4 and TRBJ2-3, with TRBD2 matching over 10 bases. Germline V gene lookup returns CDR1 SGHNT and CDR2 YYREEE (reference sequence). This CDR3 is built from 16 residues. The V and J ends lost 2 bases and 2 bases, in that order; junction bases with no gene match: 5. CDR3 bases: TGTGCCAGCAGCTTACGGACTAGCGGTCTCACAGATACGCAGTATTTT. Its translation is CASSLRTSGLTDTQYF.

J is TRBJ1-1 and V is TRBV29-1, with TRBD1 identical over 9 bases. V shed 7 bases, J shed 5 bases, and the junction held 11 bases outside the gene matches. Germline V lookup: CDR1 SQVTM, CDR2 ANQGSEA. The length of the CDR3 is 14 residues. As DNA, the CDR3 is TGCAGCGGCCTACAGGGGGCCCCGTGGACTGAAGCTTTCTTT. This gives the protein CSGLQGAPWTEAFF.

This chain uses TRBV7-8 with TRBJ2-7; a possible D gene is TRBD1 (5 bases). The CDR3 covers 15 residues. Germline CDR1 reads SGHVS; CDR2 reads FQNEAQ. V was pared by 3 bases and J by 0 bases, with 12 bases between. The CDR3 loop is CASSLLTANSYEQYF. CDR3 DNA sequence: TGTGCCAGCAGCTTGTTGACAGCCAACTCCTACGAGCAGTACTTC. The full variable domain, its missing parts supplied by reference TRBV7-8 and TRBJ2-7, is GAGVSQSPRYKVAKRGQDVALRCDPISGHVSLFWYQQALGQGPEFLTYFQNEAQLDKSGLPSDRFFAERPEGSVSTLKIQRTQQEDSAVYLCASSLLTANSYEQYFGPGTRLTVT.

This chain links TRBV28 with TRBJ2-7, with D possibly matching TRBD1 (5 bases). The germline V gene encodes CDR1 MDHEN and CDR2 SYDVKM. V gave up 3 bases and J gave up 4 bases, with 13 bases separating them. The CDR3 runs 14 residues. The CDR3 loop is CASSFRAGMYEQYF. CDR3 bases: TGTGCCAGCAGTTTTCGGGCAGGGATGTACGAGCAGTACTTC.

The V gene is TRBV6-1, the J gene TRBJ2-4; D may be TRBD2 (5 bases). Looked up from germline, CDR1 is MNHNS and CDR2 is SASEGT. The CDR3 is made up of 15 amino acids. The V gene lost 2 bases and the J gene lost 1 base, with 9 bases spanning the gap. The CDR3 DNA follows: TGTGCCAGCAGTGAACGGGGTACGGCCAAAAACATTCAGTACTTC. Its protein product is CASSERGTAKNIQYF.